Each of the 26 T cell receptor beta chains below was sequenced from the same sample in a study of blood T cell repertoires in COVID-19. Assay used: immunoSEQ multiplex PCR; TCRdb lists only in-frame clones, some missing. Of about 210,000 clones listed, almost 90% were seen once; the top ten hold around 1.6%. Source material: peripheral blood. Receptor source: a man aged 18-30 years with active or convalescent COVID-19.

J is TRBJ2-1 and V is TRBV29-1; tentative D call: TRBD2 (5 bases). V was pared by 7 bases and J by 2 bases, with 9 bases between. The CDR3 totals 12 residues. In germline, CDR1 is SQVTM, CDR2 ANQGSEA. CDR3 sequence reads: CSAGETYNEQFF. The CDR3, as DNA: TGCAGCGCCGGGGAAACCTACAATGAGCAGTTCTTC.

This chain links TRBV11-2 with TRBJ2-7; 10 nucleotides align to TRBD2. Germline-derived CDR1 and CDR2 are SGHAT and FQNNGV. Trimming removed 1 base from V and 5 bases from J; junction bases left unmatched: 8. CDR3 length: 16 residues. The CDR3 DNA sequence: TGTGCCAGCAGCTTAGTGGTACTAGCGGGAATCGACGAGCAGTACTTC. As protein: CASSLVVLAGIDEQYF.

The chain uses TRBV28 and TRBJ1-6; D gene unclear. In germline, CDR1 is MDHEN, CDR2 SYDVKM. The CDR3 runs 14 residues. The CDR3 sequence: CATTGLGGSSPLHF. CDR3 DNA sequence: TGTGCAACTACTGGCCTCGGCGGGAGCTCACCCCTCCACTTT.

V and J are TRBV4-1 and TRBJ2-2, with D maybe TRBD2 (6 bases). Trimming shortened V by 5 bases and J by 7 bases, and 14 bases separated the two germline ends. The CDR3 extends over 14 amino acids. The germline CDR1 and CDR2 sequences are MGHRA and YSYEKL. CDR3 protein: CASSRDWLGGELFF. DNA for the CDR3: TGCGCCAGCAGCAGGGACTGGTTGGGCGGGGAGCTGTTTTTT.

The J gene is TRBJ1-4, the V gene TRBV7-8; D gene uncertain. The CDR3 extends over 14 amino acids. The germline gives CDR1 SGHVS, CDR2 FQNEAQ. V was clipped by 5 bases and J by 8 bases, with 15 bases between them. This chain's CDR3 is CASSHGRFGEKLFF. CDR3 sequence (DNA): TGTGCCAGCAGCCACGGGAGGTTTGGGGAAAAACTGTTTTTT.

The V call is TRBV3-1 (or the pseudogene TRBV3-2), the J call TRBJ1-2; tentative D call: TRBD1 (6 bases). Germline V gives CDR1 LGHDT, CDR2 YNNKEL (reference sequence). Deletions cut 1 base from V and 5 bases from J, with 17 bases between. The CDR3 totals 16 residues. CDR3 sequence: CASSQVQGLEIYGYTF. DNA of the CDR3: TGTGCCAGCAGCCAAGTTCAGGGGCTGGAGATATATGGCTACACCTTC.

The chain's CDR3 is CASSQDPPSSYNEQFF. The CDR3 DNA is TGCGCCAGCAGCCAAGATCCTCCCTCGTCCTACAATGAGCAGTTCTTC. The genes are TRBV4-3 and TRBJ2-1, with no clear D. This CDR3 spans 16 amino acids. Germline CDR1 is LGHNA and CDR2 is YSLEER. The V and J ends lost 0 bases and 1 base respectively, with 10 bases between them.

The genes are TRBV4-1 and TRBJ2-5; 12 nucleotides agree with TRBD2. From germline, CDR1 is MGHRA and CDR2 YSYEKL. The ends lost 9 bases at V and 5 bases at J; junction bases unmatched: 4. CDR3 length: 13 amino acids. The CDR3 is CASSGTSGETQYF. CDR3 DNA sequence: TGCGCCAGTAGCGGGACTAGCGGGGAGACCCAGTACTTC.

The chain links TRBV15 to TRBJ2-1; 9 nucleotides line up with TRBD1. Germline V CDR1 and CDR2: LNHNV, YYDKDF (reference sequence). There are 15 residues in the CDR3. The V and J ends lost 5 bases and 4 bases, in that order; junction bases with no gene match: 6. This chain's CDR3 is CATSPGTGPYNEQFF. CDR3 coding DNA: TGTGCCACCAGCCCGGGGACAGGGCCGTACAATGAGCAGTTCTTC.

The V gene is TRBV30, the J gene TRBJ1-1; 7 nucleotides line up with TRBD1. The germline V gene has CDR1 GTSNPN and CDR2 SVGIG (reference sequence). The CDR3 contains 15 residues. The V segment lost 8 bases and the J segment 0 bases; nucleotides outside the gene matches: 12. The CDR3 region has the DNA TGTGCCCTACAAACAGGGGCAGGAATGAACACTGAAGCTTTCTTT. This codes for CALQTGAGMNTEAFF.

This chain uses TRBV5-4 with TRBJ2-2, with D possibly TRBD2 on 5 matching bases. V was cut by 3 bases and J by 9 bases, with 15 bases left in between. This CDR3 is built from 14 residues. The germline gives CDR1 SGHNT, CDR2 YYREEE (reference sequence). In nucleotides, the CDR3 is TGTGCCAGCAGCTCCCAACGGGGAAAGCGGGAGCTGTTTTTT. This codes for CASSSQRGKRELFF.

This clone occurred once. The chain combines TRBV6-5 with TRBJ1-2; 7 bases are a match to TRBD1. This CDR3 is 14 amino acids long. J was trimmed by 8 bases and V by 5 bases; bases with no gene match: 11. Germline lookup yields CDR1 MNHEY and CDR2 SVGAGI. The DNA of the CDR3 is TGTGCCAGCAGTCCGACGACAGGGATAGACGGCTACACCTTC. Its protein is CASSPTTGIDGYTF.

The genes are TRBV5-1 and TRBJ2-1; 11 nucleotides align to TRBD2. CDR1 is SGHRS and CDR2 is YFSETQ in the germline V gene. The J segment lost 0 bases and the V segment lost 5 bases, leaving 4 bases of the junction unmatched. The CDR3 totals 16 residues. DNA for the CDR3: TGCGCCAGCAGAGGGACTAGCGGTAGCTCCTACAATGAGCAGTTCTTC. Translated, it gives CASRGTSGSSYNEQFF.

V is TRBV6-5 and J is TRBJ2-6, with a possible D match to TRBD1 (6 bases). CDR1 and CDR2 from the germline V gene are MNHEY and SVGAGI. This CDR3 has 13 amino acids. The V end was cut by 6 bases, the J end by 6 bases, with 9 bases between. This CDR3 is CASRSGVANVLTF. The CDR3 DNA reads as TGTGCCAGCAGGTCAGGGGTGGCCAACGTCCTGACTTTC.

The chain employs TRBV29-1 and TRBJ1-2; 9 bases are shared with TRBD1. Per germline, CDR1 SQVTM and CDR2 ANQGSEA. V lost 7 bases to trimming and J lost 8 bases; unmatched junction nucleotides: 8. The CDR3 is 12 amino acids. CDR3 amino acids: CSAYRGLEGYTF. The CDR3 DNA sequence: TGCAGCGCCTACAGGGGGCTGGAGGGCTACACCTTC.

V is TRBV7-9 and J is TRBJ2-7; TRBD1 is a possible D gene (6 bases). CDR1 is SEHNR, CDR2 FQNEAQ, per germline (reference sequence). The CDR3 length is 12 residues. Trimming took 4 bases from V and 7 from J, leaving 11 bases between them. CDR3 DNA: TGTGCCAGCAGCTCCACAGGGTTGGAGCAGTACTTC. Translation gives CASSSTGLEQYF.

The chain links TRBV7-9 to TRBJ2-7, with 13 bases aligning to TRBD2. V shed 5 bases, J shed 5 bases, and the junction held 6 bases outside the gene matches. Germline assignment: CDR1 SEHNR and CDR2 FQNEAQ (reference sequence). The CDR3 consists of 15 residues. The CDR3 spells CASSLTGTSGNEQYF. CDR3 in DNA: TGTGCCAGCAGCCTTACCGGGACTAGCGGGAACGAGCAGTACTTC.

V and J are TRBV19 and TRBJ2-7; 7 bases are shared with TRBD1. Germline-derived CDR1 and CDR2 are LNHDA and SQIVND (reference sequence). This CDR3 is built from 15 residues. V gave up 5 bases and J gave up 1 base; unmatched junction bases: 8. DNA for the CDR3: TGTGCCAGTAGTGGAACAGGGGATCTTTCCTACGAGCAGTACTTC. Encoded protein: CASSGTGDLSYEQYF.

The chain uses TRBV5-5 and TRBJ2-7, with D possibly being TRBD2 (6 bases). The length of the CDR3 is 15 residues. The V and J ends lost 3 bases and 1 base respectively, with 14 bases between them. The germline gives CDR1 SGHKS, CDR2 YYEKEE (reference sequence). The CDR3 DNA sequence: TGTGCCAGCAGCTCGGGGGACTCGCGATCCTACGAGCAGTACTTC. Its protein product is CASSSGDSRSYEQYF.

The chain links TRBV7-6 to TRBJ2-7; the D gene is possibly TRBD2 (6 bases). The V and J ends lost 1 base and 5 bases respectively, with 15 bases between them. This CDR3 spans 15 amino acids. Germline CDR1 SGHVS, CDR2 FNYEAQ. The CDR3 protein is CASSLGGASDNEQYF. The DNA for the CDR3 is TGTGCCAGCAGCTTAGGGGGTGCTAGCGATAACGAGCAGTACTTC.

The genes are TRBV4-1 and TRBJ1-1, with D unclear. Deletions cut 0 bases from V and 1 base from J, with 6 bases between. The germline CDR1 and CDR2 sequences are MGHRA and YSYEKL. There are 14 residues in the CDR3. Here the CDR3 DNA reads TGCGCCAGCAGCCAAGAGGGAGGGAACACTGAAGCTTTCTTT. This gives the protein CASSQEGGNTEAFF.

The chain links TRBV10-1 to TRBJ1-4; D possibly corresponds to TRBD1 (5 bases). The CDR3 runs 14 residues. Germline V CDR1 and CDR2: WNHNN, SYGVQD (reference sequence). V was trimmed by 6 bases and J by 8 bases, leaving 16 bases between them. CDR3: CASSQGLGNEKLFF. CDR3 bases: TGCGCCAGCAGCCAGGGATTGGGAAACGAAAAACTGTTTTTT.

In nucleotides, the CDR3 is TGTGCCACCAGTGATTTACCCGGCGCGGGAACAGATACGCAGTATTTT. Amino acid sequence: CATSDLPGAGTDTQYF. The chain recombines TRBV24-1 with TRBJ2-3; D may be TRBD2 (6 bases). The length of the CDR3 is 16 residues. V lost 1 base and J 3 bases, leaving 13 bases between the germline ends. Germline CDR1 and CDR2: KGHDR and SFDVKD.

The rearrangement joins TRBV28 to TRBJ2-7; possible D gene TRBD1, 6 bases. Trimming stripped 3 bases from V and 2 bases from J, with 14 bases between. The CDR3 sequence is 15 residues long. Germline V gene sequence: CDR1 MDHEN, CDR2 SYDVKM. This chain's CDR3 is CASSFLGTSAYEQYF. The CDR3 bases are TGTGCCAGCAGTTTCCTAGGGACAAGCGCCTACGAGCAGTACTTC.

This clone has only a few counts. This chain uses TRBV9 with TRBJ2-7; tentative D call: TRBD1 (5 bases). Germline V gene lookup returns CDR1 SGDLS and CDR2 YYNGEE. The CDR3 extends over 13 amino acids. Between the trimmed V and J ends, which lost 0 bases and 9 bases, there was a span of 13 bases. The CDR3 here is CASSVVGQGPQYF. DNA for the CDR3: TGTGCCAGCAGCGTAGTGGGGCAGGGTCCGCAGTACTTC. The entire variable domain, with the rest obtained from reference TRBV9 and TRBJ2-7, is as follows: DSGVTQTPKHLITATGQRVTLRCSPRSGDLSVYWYQQSLDQGLQFLIQYYNGEERAKGNILERFSAQQFPDLHSELNLSSLELGDSALYFCASSVVGQGPQYFGPGTRLTVT.

This chain uses TRBV6-5 with TRBJ1-3; TRBD1 agrees at 7 bases. The length of the CDR3 is 13 residues. The germline V gene encodes CDR1 MNHEY and CDR2 SVGAGI. V lost 6 bases, J lost 3 bases, and 2 bases stayed unmatched. CDR3 DNA sequence: TGTGCCAGCAGGCGGGACAGTGGAAACACCATATATTTT. Translating it yields CASRRDSGNTIYF.